Listed below are T cell receptor beta chains from one sample, sequenced in a study of cytomegalovirus exposure and HLA in healthy donors. TCRdb keeps only in-frame clones here, not all; method: immunoSEQ multiplex PCR. The sample yields more than 90,000 clones, around 74% seen once. What was sequenced was PBMCs. Every receptor here comes from a woman in her thirties or forties in good health and CMV-seronegative. Each CDR3 is given with its conserved first and last residue. D genes are given only for firm matches. Not every row has a clone size; where given, it reads once, few, many or a size class.

>TRBV30|-|TRBJ1-1|-
TGTGCCGGGAATAGGGGTGGAACTGAAGCTTTCTTT
CAGNRGGTEAFF
>TRBV27|-|TRBJ2-7|-
TGTGCCAGCAGTTTTCACTCAGGCGGGGCGGGGTCCTACGAGCAGTACTTC
CASSFHSGGAGSYEQYF
>TRBV7-9|TRBD1|TRBJ1-4|few
TGTTCCAGCAGCCTGGACAGGGTGGACGAAAAACTGTTTTTT
CSSSLDRVDEKLFF
>TRBV7-2|TRBD2|TRBJ2-3|-
TGTGCCAGCACCACACTAGCGGGGGGTACAGATACGCAGTATTTT
CASTTLAGGTDTQYF
>TRBV2|-|TRBJ2-1|-
TGTGCCAGCAGCGTAGACAGTATCGATGAGCAGTTCTTC
CASSVDSIDEQFF
>TRBV4-1|TRBD2|TRBJ2-5|-
TGCGCCAGCAGCCATGGGACTAGCGGAATCCAAGAGACCCAGTACTTC
CASSHGTSGIQETQYF
>TRBV7-9|TRBD2|TRBJ2-7|-
TGTTCCAGCAGCTTGGCAGGGAAGGCTAGCGGGAGCTACGAGCAGTACTTC
CSSSLAGKASGSYEQYF
>TRBV4-2|TRBD2|TRBJ2-1|once
TGTGCCAGCAGCCAAGTGACTAGCGGGTACAATGAGCAGTTCTTC
CASSQVTSGYNEQFF
>TRBV2|-|TRBJ1-5|-
TGTGCCAGCAGGGCCTGGACAGATAGCAATCAGCCCCAGCATTTT
CASRAWTDSNQPQHF
>TRBV4-3|-|TRBJ2-7|-
TGCGCCAGCAGCCAAAGATCAGCGGACGAGCAGTACTTC
CASSQRSADEQYF
>TRBV19|-|TRBJ2-7|few
TGTGCCAGTAGTATAGGACAGGCGGTCTACGAGCAGTACTTC
CASSIGQAVYEQYF
>TRBV19|-|TRBJ2-2|once
TGTGCCAGTAGGCCTTACGACTCCGGGGAGCTGTTTTTT
CASRPYDSGELFF